This TCR beta chain was captured in a study of T cells in tumors after PD-1 blockade (dated by TCRdb to between 2018 and 2020). For the study in its entirety: Patients were excluded if they had prior checkpoint blockade, use of systemic immunosuppressants, or recent radiotherapy or other anti-cancer therapy within 4 weeks. Patients were treated with either pembrolizumab 200 mg every 3 weeks or cemiplimab 350 mg every 2 weeks. A subset of patients also received ongoing daily vismodegib 150 mg during anti-PD-1 treatment. Peripheral blood samples averaged approximately 100,000 TCR templates (range roughly 21,000-280,000) and 35,000 to 40,000 unique clonotypes. Using site-matched tumors from BCC or SCC patients sampled before and after anti-PD-1 therapy, the study carried out paired single-cell RNA and TCR sequencing. Bulk TCR sequencing was performed on around ten peripheral blood samples from roughly five patients to compare blood and tumor clonotypes. Clinical response was assessed using RECIST version 1.1.

The sample's time point, from its label and the paper: after anti-PD-1 therapy. For bulk TCRbeta sequencing, genomic DNA was extracted from tumor biopsies or peripheral blood, and input amounts ranged from about 616 ng to 6,500 ng. Every patient was a poor candidate for surgical resection and had histologically proven advanced or metastatic basal or squamous cell carcinoma. The basal cell carcinoma cohort comprised about a dozen patients, of whom roughly eight had bulk tumor TCR sequencing. About this clone itself: It has no known antigen specificity. No quality values exist for individual bases; no much larger clone is one base distant.

Relative to germline, V is 5 bases shorter and J is 2 bases shorter, with 9 bases between their ends. The CDR3 measures 13 amino acids from cysteine to phenylalanine. Solely the CDR3 DNA is kept, with 39 bases framed from the first base. The CDR1 and CDR2 encoded by the germline V gene (reference sequence) are MNHEY and SMNVEV. On the study overall, not on this receptor specifically: Approximately 38% of the TCR clonotypes from tumors also showed up in blood, and some novel exhausted tumor clones were present in pre-treatment blood, which suggests peripheral recruitment. The source of novel T cell clones was not identified, and lymphoid organs or rare unexpanded clones within the tumor or the tumor periphery could be included among the possible sources.

The immunoSEQ platform was used for deep TCRbeta sequencing. Per the authors' processing: Only productive rearrangements were exported from the immunoSEQ Analyzer for further analysis. Bulk TCRbeta clonotypes were assigned T cell phenotypes by matching to single-cell RNA+TCR-seq clones sharing the same TCRbeta sequence. Tumor enrichment of a clone was calculated by dividing the clone's tumor frequency by the clone's PBMC frequency, both taken from bulk TCR sequencing. TCRs were grouped by GLIPH into specificity groups, defined as clusters of distinct TCRs likely recognizing common antigens via shared CDR3 motifs. The clones in this table, taken by TCRdb from immuneACCESS, are in-frame only. Not every clone is retained; where verified, under half of the shortfall comes from an unresolved V gene, and the cause of the rest is unknown. D and trimming come from the DNA, and the V and J calls and clone size come from that table. This sample gives under 75,000 clones in total; 74% of them show up just once. Around 4.7% of the sample comes from the top ten.

This sequence originates from a human donor with basal cell carcinoma. The chain employs TRBV27 and TRBJ1-2, with the D gene uncertain. The sample here was PBMCs, taken after anti-PD-1 treatment. The CDR3 corresponds to CASSLTGNYGYTF. The nucleotides are TGTGCCAGCAGTCTTACCGGGAACTATGGCTACACCTTC.